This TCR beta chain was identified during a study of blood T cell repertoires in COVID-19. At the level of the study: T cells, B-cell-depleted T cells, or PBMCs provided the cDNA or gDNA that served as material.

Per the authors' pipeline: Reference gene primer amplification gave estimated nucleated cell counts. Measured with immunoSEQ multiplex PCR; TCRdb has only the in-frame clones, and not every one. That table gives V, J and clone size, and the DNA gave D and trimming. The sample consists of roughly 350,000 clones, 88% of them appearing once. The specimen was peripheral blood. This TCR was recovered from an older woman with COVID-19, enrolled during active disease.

CDR3 in DNA: TGTGCCAGCAGCCAAGAGACAGGGGGCGGGTCTGAAGCTTTCTTT. Translation: CASSQETGGGSEAFF. This chain connects TRBV14 to TRBJ1-1, with TRBD1 identical over 10 bases. Per germline, CDR1 SGHDN and CDR2 FVKESK. The CDR3 spans 15 residues. With V trimmed by 0 bases and J by 6 bases, 4 bases remained unmatched.